A selection of T cell receptor beta chains follows, all from one sample in a study of cytomegalovirus exposure and HLA in healthy donors. Sequencing used immunoSEQ multiplex PCR; TCRdb keeps in-frame clones, though not all of them. Counted here are some 180,000 clones, about four fifths occurring once; the ten biggest clones make up around 3.6%. Material: PBMCs. The receptors here all came from a man aged 40-50 years in good health and CMV-seropositive. Both conserved end residues are part of each CDR3. D genes are given only for firm matches. Only part of the rows carry a size: once, few, many, or a class if the clone is expanded.

V: TRBV6-5; J: TRBJ1-5; size: NA; D: NA; CDR3: CASSRTALPNQPQHF; DNA: TGTGCCAGCAGTCGGACAGCCCTACCCAATCAGCCCCAGCATTTT
V: TRBV28; J: TRBJ2-7; size: NA; D: TRBD2; CDR3: CASSKSGTSYEQYF; DNA: TGTGCCAGCAGTAAAAGCGGGACTTCCTACGAGCAGTACTTC
V: TRBV4-3; J: TRBJ2-1; size: NA; D: NA; CDR3: CASSLYKYGLGGNEQFF; DNA: TGCGCCAGCAGTCTTTATAAATACGGGTTGGGAGGCAATGAGCAGTTCTTC
V: TRBV7-3; J: TRBJ2-2; size: NA; D: TRBD2; CDR3: CASSRTSGTGELFF; DNA: TGTGCCAGCAGCCGGACTAGCGGCACCGGGGAGCTGTTTTTT
V: TRBV27; J: TRBJ1-4; size: NA; D: NA; CDR3: CASSGRGTYNEKLFF; DNA: TGTGCCAGCAGTGGCAGGGGAACGTATAATGAAAAACTGTTTTTT
V: TRBV23-1; J: TRBJ1-5; size: few; D: TRBD1; CDR3: CASSGTGDLDQPQHF; DNA: TGCGCCAGCAGTGGGACAGGGGATTTGGATCAGCCCCAGCATTTT
V: TRBV6-5; J: TRBJ2-6; size: NA; D: NA; CDR3: CASSTGSGANVLTF; DNA: TGTGCCAGCAGCACAGGGTCTGGGGCCAACGTCCTGACTTTC
V: TRBV30; J: TRBJ2-7; size: NA; D: TRBD1; CDR3: CAWSAGQGTGQYF; DNA: TGTGCCTGGAGTGCAGGACAGGGGACGGGGCAGTACTTC
V: TRBV7-3; J: TRBJ2-5; size: NA; D: NA; CDR3: CASSSLNSPVETQYF; DNA: TGTGCCAGCAGCTCCCTGAATAGCCCCGTGGAGACCCAGTACTTC
V: TRBV11-2; J: TRBJ2-7; size: NA; D: TRBD2; CDR3: CASSLEGGSPYEQYF; DNA: TGTGCCAGCAGCTTAGAAGGCGGGAGCCCCTACGAGCAGTACTTC
V: TRBV4-3; J: TRBJ2-7; size: NA; D: TRBD2; CDR3: CASSQQRTSGYSYEQYF; DNA: TGCGCCAGCAGCCAACAAAGGACTAGCGGGTACTCCTACGAGCAGTACTTC
V: TRBV6-5; J: TRBJ2-2; size: NA; D: TRBD1; CDR3: CASRGQGFVGELFF; DNA: TGTGCCAGCAGGGGACAGGGTTTTGTCGGGGAGCTGTTTTTT
V: TRBV5-6; J: TRBJ2-1; size: NA; D: TRBD1; CDR3: CASSLAGQGGRYNEQFF; DNA: TGTGCCAGCAGCTTGGCGGGACAGGGGGGACGCTACAATGAGCAGTTCTTC
V: TRBV7-9; J: TRBJ1-5; size: NA; D: NA; CDR3: CSSSLDGAGFYNQPQHF; DNA: TGTTCCAGCAGCTTAGACGGAGCGGGGTTCTACAATCAGCCCCAGCATTTT